This TCR beta chain was identified during a study of radiotherapy plus CTLA-4 blockade in lung cancer. Background on the study: Disease control was achieved by 31% of patients, and objective responses by 15% to 20%.

V lost 1 base to trimming and J lost 4 bases; unmatched junction nucleotides: 4. The V gene's germline CDR1 is SGHAT and CDR2 FQNNGV. The CDR3 contains 15 residues. Overall study findings and caveats: Tumor-origin TCR clones grew in blood after radiotherapy plus ipilimumab.

Measured with immunoSEQ multiplex PCR; TCRdb has only the in-frame clones, and not every one. The sample consists of approximately 80,000 clones, 70% to 85% of them appearing once. Treatment of patients with chemo-refractory metastatic non-small-cell lung cancer consisted of focal radiation plus CTLA-4 blockade with ipilimumab. As concerns this clone: Its target is unknown.

This sample comprised peripheral blood, obtained from a patient treated with radiotherapy plus ipilimumab. The chain uses TRBV11-2 and TRBJ2-1; the match to TRBD1 covers 7 bases. This TCR derives from a human donor with non-small cell lung cancer whose response to radiotherapy plus ipilimumab could not be evaluated. This chain's CDR3 is CASSLGQGRYNEQFF. DNA for the CDR3: TGTGCCAGCAGCTTAGGACAGGGAAGGTACAATGAGCAGTTCTTC.